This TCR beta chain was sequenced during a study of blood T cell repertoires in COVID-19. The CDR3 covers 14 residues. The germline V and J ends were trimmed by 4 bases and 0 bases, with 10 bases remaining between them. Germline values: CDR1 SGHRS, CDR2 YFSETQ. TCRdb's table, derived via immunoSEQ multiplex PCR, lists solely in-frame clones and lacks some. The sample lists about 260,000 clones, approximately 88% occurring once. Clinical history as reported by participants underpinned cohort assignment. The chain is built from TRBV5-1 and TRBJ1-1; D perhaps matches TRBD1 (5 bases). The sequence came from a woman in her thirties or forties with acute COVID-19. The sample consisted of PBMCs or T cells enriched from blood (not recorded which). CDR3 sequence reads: CASSGANMNTEAFF. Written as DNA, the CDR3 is TGCGCCAGCAGCGGGGCAAACATGAACACTGAAGCTTTCTTT. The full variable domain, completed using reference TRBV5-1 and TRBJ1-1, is KAGVTQTPRYLIKTRGQQVTLSCSPISGHRSVSWYQQTPGQGLQFLFEYFSETQRNKGNFPGRFSGRQFSNSRSEMNVSTLELGDSALYLCASSGANMNTEAFFGQGTRLTVV.